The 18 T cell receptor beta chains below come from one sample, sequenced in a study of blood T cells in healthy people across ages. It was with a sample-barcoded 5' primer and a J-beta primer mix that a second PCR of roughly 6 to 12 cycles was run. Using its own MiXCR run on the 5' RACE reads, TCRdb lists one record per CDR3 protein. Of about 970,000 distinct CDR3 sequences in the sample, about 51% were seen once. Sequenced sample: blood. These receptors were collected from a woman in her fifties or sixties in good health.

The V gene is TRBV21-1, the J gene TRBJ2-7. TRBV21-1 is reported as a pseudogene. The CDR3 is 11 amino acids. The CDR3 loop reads CASSKPAEQYF. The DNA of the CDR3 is TGTGCCAGCAGCAAACCGGCCGAGCAGTACTTC.

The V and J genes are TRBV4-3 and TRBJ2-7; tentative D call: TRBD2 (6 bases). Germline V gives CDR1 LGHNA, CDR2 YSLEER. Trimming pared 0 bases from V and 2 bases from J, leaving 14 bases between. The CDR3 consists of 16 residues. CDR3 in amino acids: CASSQDAGQRTYEQYF. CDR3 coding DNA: TGCGCCAGCAGCCAAGATGCGGGGCAGCGAACCTACGAGCAGTACTTC.

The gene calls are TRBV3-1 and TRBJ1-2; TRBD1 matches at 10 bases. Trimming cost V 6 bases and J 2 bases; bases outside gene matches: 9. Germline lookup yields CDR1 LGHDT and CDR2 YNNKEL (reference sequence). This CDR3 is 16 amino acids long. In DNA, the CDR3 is TGTGCCAGCAGTCAGGCAGACAGGGGGCACAACTATGGCTACACCTTC. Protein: CASSQADRGHNYGYTF.

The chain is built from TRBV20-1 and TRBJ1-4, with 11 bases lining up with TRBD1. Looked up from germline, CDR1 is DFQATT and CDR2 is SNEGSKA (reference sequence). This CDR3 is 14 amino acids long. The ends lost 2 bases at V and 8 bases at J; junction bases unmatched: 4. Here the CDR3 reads CSARRRDRGEKLFF. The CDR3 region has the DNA TGCAGTGCTAGAAGGAGGGACAGGGGGGAAAAACTGTTTTTT.

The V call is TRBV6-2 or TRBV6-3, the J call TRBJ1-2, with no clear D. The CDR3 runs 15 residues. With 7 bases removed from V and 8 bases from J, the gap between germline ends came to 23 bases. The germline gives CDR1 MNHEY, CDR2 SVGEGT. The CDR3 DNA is TGTGCCAGCAACCGAGGAGGAGGCGTAAGTCACGGCTACACCTTC. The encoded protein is CASNRGGGVSHGYTF.

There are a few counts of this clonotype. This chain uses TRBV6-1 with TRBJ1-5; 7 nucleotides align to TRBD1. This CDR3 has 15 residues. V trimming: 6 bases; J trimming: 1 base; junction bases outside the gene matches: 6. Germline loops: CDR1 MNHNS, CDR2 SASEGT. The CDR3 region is CASRPGGGSNQPQHF. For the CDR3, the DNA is TGTGCCAGCAGGCCAGGGGGGGGGAGCAATCAGCCCCAGCATTTT.

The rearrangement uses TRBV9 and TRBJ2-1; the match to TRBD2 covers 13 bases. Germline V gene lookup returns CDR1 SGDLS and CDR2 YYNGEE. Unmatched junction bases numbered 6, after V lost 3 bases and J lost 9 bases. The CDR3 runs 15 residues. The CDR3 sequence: CASSELAGGPVEQFF. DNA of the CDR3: TGTGCCAGCAGCGAACTAGCGGGAGGGCCTGTTGAGCAGTTCTTC.

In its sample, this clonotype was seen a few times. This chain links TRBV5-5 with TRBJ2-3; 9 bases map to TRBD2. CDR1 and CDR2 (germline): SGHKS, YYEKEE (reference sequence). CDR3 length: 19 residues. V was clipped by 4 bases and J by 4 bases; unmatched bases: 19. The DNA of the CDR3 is TGTGCCAGCAGCCCCCCACTGGGCGGGAGGGCGGCCCCGGCAGATACGCAGTATTTT. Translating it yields CASSPPLGGRAAPADTQYF.

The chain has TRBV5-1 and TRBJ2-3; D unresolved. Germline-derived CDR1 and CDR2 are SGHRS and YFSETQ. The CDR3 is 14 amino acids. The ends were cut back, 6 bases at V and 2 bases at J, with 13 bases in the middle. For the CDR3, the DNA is TGCGCCAGCACTCCCGGCGAGGCCACAGATACGCAGTATTTT. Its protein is CASTPGEATDTQYF.

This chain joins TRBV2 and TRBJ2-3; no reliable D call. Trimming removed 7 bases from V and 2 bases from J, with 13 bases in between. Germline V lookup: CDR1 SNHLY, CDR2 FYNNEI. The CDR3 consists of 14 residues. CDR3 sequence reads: CASNPLGLTDTQYF. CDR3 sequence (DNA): TGTGCCAGCAACCCCCTGGGCCTCACAGATACGCAGTATTTT.

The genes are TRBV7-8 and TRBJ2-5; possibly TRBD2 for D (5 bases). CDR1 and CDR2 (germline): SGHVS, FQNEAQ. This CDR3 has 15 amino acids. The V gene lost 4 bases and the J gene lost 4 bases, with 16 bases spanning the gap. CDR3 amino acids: CASSSFASGIETQYF. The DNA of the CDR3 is TGTGCCAGCAGCTCCTTCGCCAGCGGTATAGAGACCCAGTACTTC.

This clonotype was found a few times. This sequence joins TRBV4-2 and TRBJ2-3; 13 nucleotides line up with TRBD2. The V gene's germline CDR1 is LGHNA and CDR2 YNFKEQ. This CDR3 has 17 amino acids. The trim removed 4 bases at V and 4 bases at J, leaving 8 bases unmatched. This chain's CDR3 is CASSRGGLAGDADTQYF. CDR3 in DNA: TGTGCCAGCAGCCGTGGAGGACTAGCGGGAGATGCAGATACGCAGTATTTT.

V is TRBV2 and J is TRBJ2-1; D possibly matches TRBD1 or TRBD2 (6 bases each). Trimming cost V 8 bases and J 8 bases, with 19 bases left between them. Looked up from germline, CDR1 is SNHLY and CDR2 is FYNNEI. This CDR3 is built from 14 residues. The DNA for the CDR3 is TGTGCCAGCGACAGGTTGGGGGGCGTTGATGAGCAGTTCTTC. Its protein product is CASDRLGGVDEQFF.

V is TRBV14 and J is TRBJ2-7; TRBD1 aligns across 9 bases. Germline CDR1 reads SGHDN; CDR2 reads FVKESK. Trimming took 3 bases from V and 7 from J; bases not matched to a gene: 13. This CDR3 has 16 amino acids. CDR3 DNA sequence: TGTGCCAGCAGCCAGATTTACAGGGGGCGATCCAATGAGCAGTACTTC. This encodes CASSQIYRGRSNEQYF. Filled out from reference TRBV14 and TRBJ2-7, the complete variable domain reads EAGVTQFPSHSVIEKGQTVTLRCDPISGHDNLYWYRRVMGKEIKFLLHFVKESKQDESGMPNNRFLAERTGGTYSTLKVQPAELEDSGVYFCASSQIYRGRSNEQYFGPGTRLTVT.

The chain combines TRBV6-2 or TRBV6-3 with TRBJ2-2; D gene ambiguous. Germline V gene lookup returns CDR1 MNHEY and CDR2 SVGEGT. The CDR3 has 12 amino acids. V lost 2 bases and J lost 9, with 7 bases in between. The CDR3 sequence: CASSYGGRELFF. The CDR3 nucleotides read TGTGCCAGCAGTTACGGTGGACGGGAGCTGTTTTTT.

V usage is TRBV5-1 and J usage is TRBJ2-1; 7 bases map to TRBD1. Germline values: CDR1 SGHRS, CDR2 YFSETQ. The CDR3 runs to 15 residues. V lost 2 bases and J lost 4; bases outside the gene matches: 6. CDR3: CASSLGGLPYNEQFF. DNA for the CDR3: TGCGCCAGCAGCTTAGGGGGCCTCCCATACAATGAGCAGTTCTTC.

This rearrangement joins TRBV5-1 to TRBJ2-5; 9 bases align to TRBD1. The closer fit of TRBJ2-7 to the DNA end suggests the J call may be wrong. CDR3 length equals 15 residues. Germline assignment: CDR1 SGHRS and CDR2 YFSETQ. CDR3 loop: CASSLALMTGGEQYF. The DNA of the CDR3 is TGCGCCAGCAGCTTGGCCTTAATGACAGGGGGCGAGCAGTACTTC.

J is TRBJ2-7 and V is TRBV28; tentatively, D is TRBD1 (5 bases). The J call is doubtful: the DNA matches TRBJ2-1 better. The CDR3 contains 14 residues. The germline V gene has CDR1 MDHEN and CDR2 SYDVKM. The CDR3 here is CASSDTGRNNEQFF. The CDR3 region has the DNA TGTGCCAGCAGTGATACAGGAAGGAACAATGAGCAGTTCTTC.